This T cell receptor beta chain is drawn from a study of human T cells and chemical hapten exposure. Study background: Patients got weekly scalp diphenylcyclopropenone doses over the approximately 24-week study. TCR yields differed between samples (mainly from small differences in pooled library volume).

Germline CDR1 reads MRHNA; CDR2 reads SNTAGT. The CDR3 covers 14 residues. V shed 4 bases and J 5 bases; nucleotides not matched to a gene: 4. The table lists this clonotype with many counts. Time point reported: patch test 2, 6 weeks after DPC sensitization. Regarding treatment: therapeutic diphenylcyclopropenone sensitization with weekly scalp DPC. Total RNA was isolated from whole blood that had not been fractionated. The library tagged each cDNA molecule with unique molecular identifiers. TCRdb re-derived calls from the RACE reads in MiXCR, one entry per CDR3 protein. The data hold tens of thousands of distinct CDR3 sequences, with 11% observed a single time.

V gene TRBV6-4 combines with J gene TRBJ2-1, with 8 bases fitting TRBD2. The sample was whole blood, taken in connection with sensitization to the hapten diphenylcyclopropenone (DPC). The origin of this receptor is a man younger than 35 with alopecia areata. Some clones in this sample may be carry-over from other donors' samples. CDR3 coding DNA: TGTGCCAGCAGTGTTAGCGGGGCAAACAATGAGCAGTTCTTC. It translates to CASSVSGANNEQFF.